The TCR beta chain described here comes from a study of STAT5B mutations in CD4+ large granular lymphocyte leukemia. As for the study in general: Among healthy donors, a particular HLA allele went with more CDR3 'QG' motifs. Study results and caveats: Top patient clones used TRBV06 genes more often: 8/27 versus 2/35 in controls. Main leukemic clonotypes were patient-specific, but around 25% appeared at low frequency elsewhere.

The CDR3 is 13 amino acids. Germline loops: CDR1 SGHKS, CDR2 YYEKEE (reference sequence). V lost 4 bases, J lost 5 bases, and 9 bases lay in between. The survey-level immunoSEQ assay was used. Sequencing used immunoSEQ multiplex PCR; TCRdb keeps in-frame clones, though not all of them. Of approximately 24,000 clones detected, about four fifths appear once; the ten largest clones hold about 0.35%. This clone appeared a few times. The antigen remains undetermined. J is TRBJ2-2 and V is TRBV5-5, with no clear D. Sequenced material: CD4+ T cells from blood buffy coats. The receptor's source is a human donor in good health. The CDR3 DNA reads TGTGCCAGCAGCCCGCCGGTTACCGGGGAGCTGTTTTTT. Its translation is CASSPPVTGELFF.